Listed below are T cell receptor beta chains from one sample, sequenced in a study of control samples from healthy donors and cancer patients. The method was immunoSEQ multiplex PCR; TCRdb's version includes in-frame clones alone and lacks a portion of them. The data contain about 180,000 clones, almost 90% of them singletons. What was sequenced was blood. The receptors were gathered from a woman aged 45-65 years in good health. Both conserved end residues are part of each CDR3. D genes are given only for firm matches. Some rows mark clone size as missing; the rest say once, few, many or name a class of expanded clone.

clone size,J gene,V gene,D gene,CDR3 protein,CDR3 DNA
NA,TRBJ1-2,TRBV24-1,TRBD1,CATSDSDRVGYGYTF,TGTGCCACCAGTGATTCGGACAGGGTGGGCTATGGCTACACCTTC
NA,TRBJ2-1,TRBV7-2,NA,CASSARRGKSIEQFF,TGTGCCAGCAGCGCCCGTAGGGGCAAATCGATTGAGCAGTTCTTC
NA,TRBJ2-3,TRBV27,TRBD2,CASSRAGGTPDTQYF,TGTGCCAGCAGCCGAGCGGGGGGGACCCCAGATACGCAGTATTTT
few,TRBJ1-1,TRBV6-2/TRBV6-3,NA,CASSYSRGLNTEAFF,TGTGCCAGCAGTTACTCTCGGGGCCTGAACACTGAAGCTTTCTTT
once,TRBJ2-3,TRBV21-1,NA,CASSRERFTDTQYF,TGTGCCAGCAGCAGGGAGCGGTTCACAGATACGCAGTATTTT
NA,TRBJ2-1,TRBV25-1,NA,CASSGSTVGYYNEQFF,TGTGCCAGCAGTGGCTCGACGGTGGGGTACTACAATGAGCAGTTCTTC
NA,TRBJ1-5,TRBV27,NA,CASSPGSNQPQHF,TGTGCCAGCTCTCCAGGGAGCAATCAGCCCCAGCATTTT
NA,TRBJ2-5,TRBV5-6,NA,CASDTNNQETQYF,TGTGCCAGCGATACAAACAACCAAGAGACCCAGTACTTC
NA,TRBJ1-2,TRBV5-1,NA,CASSLGGHYGYTF,TGCGCCAGCAGCTTGGGCGGACACTATGGCTACACCTTC
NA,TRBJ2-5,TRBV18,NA,CASSEFSPADGTQYF,TGTGCCAGCTCGGAGTTCAGCCCCGCTGATGGGACCCAGTACTTC
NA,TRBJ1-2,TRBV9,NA,CASSVEFSSSYGYTF,TGTGCCAGCAGCGTAGAGTTTAGCAGTTCCTATGGCTACACCTTC
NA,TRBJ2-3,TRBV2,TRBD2,CASSVSGRDTDTQYF,TGTGCCAGCAGCGTTAGCGGGAGGGACACAGATACGCAGTATTTT
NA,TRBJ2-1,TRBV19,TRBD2,CASSIGLAGPGGEQFF,TGTGCCAGTAGTATCGGCCTAGCGGGGCCAGGGGGTGAGCAGTTCTTC
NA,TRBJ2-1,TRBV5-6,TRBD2,CASSPIAGEIYNEQFF,TGTGCCAGCAGCCCGATAGCGGGGGAAATATACAATGAGCAGTTCTTC
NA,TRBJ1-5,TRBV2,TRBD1,CASSSPEGTGNQPQHF,TGTGCCAGCAGTTCCCCTGAGGGGACAGGCAATCAGCCCCAGCATTTT
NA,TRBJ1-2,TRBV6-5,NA,CASSYWEGYGYTF,TGTGCCAGCAGTTATTGGGAAGGCTATGGCTACACCTTC
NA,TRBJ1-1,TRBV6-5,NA,CASQPGHIEAFF,TGTGCCAGCCAACCCGGCCACATAGAAGCTTTCTTT
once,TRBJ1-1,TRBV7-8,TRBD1,CASSLGDRGWTEAFF,TGTGCCAGCAGCTTGGGGGACAGGGGTTGGACTGAAGCTTTCTTT
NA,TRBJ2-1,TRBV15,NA,CATSQSGRLSYNEQFF,TGTGCCACCAGCCAATCGGGGCGGCTATCCTACAATGAGCAGTTCTTC
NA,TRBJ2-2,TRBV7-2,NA,CASSFIALTGELFF,TGTGCCAGCAGCTTTATAGCGTTGACCGGGGAGCTGTTTTTT
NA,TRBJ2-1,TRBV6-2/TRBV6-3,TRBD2,CASSPLQGLAGNDEQFF,TGTGCCAGCAGCCCGCTACAGGGACTAGCGGGTAATGATGAGCAGTTCTTC
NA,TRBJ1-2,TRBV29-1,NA,CSVSGGGYGYTF,TGCAGCGTTAGTGGGGGGGGCTATGGCTACACCTTC
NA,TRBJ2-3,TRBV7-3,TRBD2,CASSSRTSGTDTQYF,TGTGCCAGCAGCTCGCGGACTAGCGGGACAGATACGCAGTATTTT
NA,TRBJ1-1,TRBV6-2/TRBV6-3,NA,CASSYRGTTEAFF,TGTGCCAGCAGTTACAGGGGAACCACTGAAGCTTTCTTT
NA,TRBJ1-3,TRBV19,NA,CASRPRGLNGNTIYF,TGTGCCAGTCGACCTCGGGGACTAAATGGAAACACCATATATTTT
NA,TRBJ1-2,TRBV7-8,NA,CASSPGGGGYGYTF,TGTGCCAGCAGCCCGGGGGGGGGCGGCTATGGCTACACCTTC
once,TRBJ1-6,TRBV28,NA,CASSAGRVDSPLHF,TGTGCCAGCAGTGCAGGGCGTGTGGATTCACCCCTCCACTTT
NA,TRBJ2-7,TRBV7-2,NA,CASSLEAISSGLQYF,TGTGCCAGCAGCTTAGAAGCGATTAGCAGCGGACTGCAGTACTTC
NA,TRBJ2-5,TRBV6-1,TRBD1,CASSEFWGQGQETQYF,TGTGCCAGCAGTGAATTTTGGGGACAGGGGCAGGAGACCCAGTACTTC
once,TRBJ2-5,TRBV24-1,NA,CATKNRTQYF,TGTGCCACCAAGAATAGGACCCAGTACTTC
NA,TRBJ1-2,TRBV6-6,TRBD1,CASSPLSGQGFYGYTF,TGTGCCAGCAGCCCCCTGTCCGGACAGGGGTTCTATGGCTACACCTTC
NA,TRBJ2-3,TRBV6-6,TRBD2,CASSYSSAGGADTQYF,TGTGCCAGCAGTTACTCATCAGCGGGAGGGGCAGATACGCAGTATTTT
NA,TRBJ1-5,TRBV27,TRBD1,CASSLDRAGQPQHF,TGTGCCAGCAGTTTGGACAGGGCCGGGCAGCCCCAGCATTTT
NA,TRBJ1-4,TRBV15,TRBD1,CATSGPGQVGEKLFF,TGTGCCACCAGCGGACCGGGACAGGTGGGAGAAAAACTGTTTTTT
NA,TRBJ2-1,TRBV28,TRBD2,CASSSVTSGRPHNEQFF,TGTGCCAGCAGTTCCGTGACTAGCGGGAGGCCGCACAATGAGCAGTTCTTC
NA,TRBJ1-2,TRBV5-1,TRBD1,CASSGTGHYGYTF,TGCGCCAGCAGCGGGACAGGCCATTATGGCTACACCTTC
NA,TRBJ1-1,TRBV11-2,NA,CASSLVSGETEAFF,TGTGCCAGCAGCTTAGTCTCCGGGGAGACTGAAGCTTTCTTT
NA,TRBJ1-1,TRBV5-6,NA,CASSLYTEAFF,TGTGCCAGCAGCTTGTATACTGAAGCTTTCTTT
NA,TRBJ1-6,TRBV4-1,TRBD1,CASSRPDREGSPLHF,TGCGCCAGCAGCAGGCCGGACAGGGAAGGTTCACCCCTCCACTTT
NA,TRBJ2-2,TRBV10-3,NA,CAISGGGAVTGELFF,TGTGCCATCAGTGGAGGGGGGGCGGTGACCGGGGAGCTGTTTTTT
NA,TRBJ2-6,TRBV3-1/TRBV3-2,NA,CASSSKSSGANVLTF,TGTGCCAGCAGCTCAAAGAGCTCTGGGGCCAACGTCCTGACTTTC
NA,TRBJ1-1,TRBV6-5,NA,CASRPRGTTEAFF,TGTGCCAGCAGACCCAGGGGTACCACTGAAGCTTTCTTT
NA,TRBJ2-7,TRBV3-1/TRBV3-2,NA,CASSQVPSMGYSEQYF,TGTGCCAGCAGCCAAGTCCCCTCGATGGGGTATTCCGAGCAGTACTTC
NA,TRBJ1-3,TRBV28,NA,CASSSTAISGNTIYF,TGTGCCAGCAGTTCCACTGCGATCTCTGGAAACACCATATATTTT